One sample yielded the 29 T cell receptor beta chains listed below, sequenced in a study of graft-versus-host responses after intestinal transplantation. What these receptors recognize is not known. TCRdb's copy holds only in-frame clones and misses some; the assay was immunoSEQ multiplex PCR. The sample includes about 120,000 clones, just over 90% seen only once; the top ten take approximately 0.49%. Sequences were derived from unstimulated CD8+ T cells sorted from spleen or lymph node cells, sampled before intestinal transplant. Receptors originate from a human donor who received an intestinal transplant.

The chain employs TRBV7-5 and TRBJ2-7; TRBD2, the D gene given by the table, was not confirmed from the DNA. TRBV7-5 is a pseudogene locus. The CDR3 sequence is 16 residues long. The CDR3 loop is CARSGGLGWPCYEQYF. In DNA, the CDR3 is TGTGCCAGAAGCGGAGGACTCGGATGGCCCTGCTACGAGCAGTACTTC.

In regard to this clone: Other DNA variants within this sample encode the same CDR3. The gene calls are TRBV9 and TRBJ1-2, with 7 bases fitting TRBD1. CDR1 is SGDLS and CDR2 is YYNGEE in the germline V gene. Trimming cost V 5 bases and J 3 bases; bases outside gene matches: 7. There are 14 residues in the CDR3. The CDR3 loop reads CASSPGGGDYGYTF. CDR3 nucleotides: TGTGCCAGCAGTCCAGGGGGGGGCGACTATGGCTACACCTTC.

The J gene is TRBJ2-5, the V gene TRBV25-1; D is possibly TRBD1 or TRBD2 (6 bases each). The germline V gene encodes CDR1 MGHDK and CDR2 SYGVNS. The CDR3 is made up of 15 amino acids. V was shortened by 1 base and J by 4 bases, with 13 bases between the two germline ends. The CDR3 sequence is CASSEFGGRSETQYF. CDR3 bases: TGTGCCAGCAGTGAATTTGGGGGGCGATCAGAGACCCAGTACTTC.

The V gene is TRBV14, the J gene TRBJ2-7; weak D call: TRBD1 (6 bases). Per germline, CDR1 SGHDN and CDR2 FVKESK. V was shortened by 4 bases and J by 1 base, with 11 bases between the two germline ends. The CDR3 consists of 14 residues. The CDR3 nucleotides read TGTGCCAGCAGCCCACAGGGAAGGTCCTACGAGCAGTACTTC. It codes for CASSPQGRSYEQYF.

This chain joins TRBV30 and TRBJ2-5; 7 bases agree with TRBD1. The CDR3 spans 14 residues. The V and J ends lost 8 bases and 5 bases, in that order; junction bases with no gene match: 14. Germline lookup yields CDR1 GTSNPN and CDR2 SVGIG (reference sequence). The CDR3 coding sequence is TGTGCCCGCTCTGAAGGGGGCCTACGGGAGACCCAGTACTTC. It yields the protein CARSEGGLRETQYF.

The V gene is TRBV6-5, the J gene TRBJ2-7, with TRBD2 matching over 7 bases. The CDR3 has 16 amino acids. After removal of 0 bases from V and 2 bases from J, the junction contained 7 bases not matched to a gene. Per the germline V gene, CDR1 is MNHEY and CDR2 is SVGAGI. The CDR3 DNA reads as TGTGCCAGCAGTTACTCCTCGATGGGGGGGACCTACGAGCAGTACTTC. It translates to CASSYSSMGGTYEQYF.

The chain couples TRBV5-1 to TRBJ2-7, with a tentative D call TRBD1 (6 bases). Germline V gene lookup returns CDR1 SGHRS and CDR2 YFSETQ. V was clipped by 4 bases and J by 4 bases, with 12 bases between them. The CDR3 length is 13 residues. For the CDR3, the DNA is TGCGCCAGCAGCCCCTGGGACATTTACGAGCAGTACTTC. This sequence encodes CASSPWDIYEQYF. Combining the CDR3 with reference TRBV5-1 and TRBJ2-7 gives the whole variable domain KAGVTQTPRYLIKTRGQQVTLSCSPISGHRSVSWYQQTPGQGLQFLFEYFSETQRNKGNFPGRFSGRQFSNSRSEMNVSTLELGDSALYLCASSPWDIYEQYFGPGTRLTVT.

This rearrangement joins TRBV7-9 to TRBJ1-1; D possibly corresponds to TRBD1 (5 bases). Germline assignment: CDR1 SEHNR and CDR2 FQNEAQ (reference sequence). The CDR3 extends over 15 amino acids. V lost 5 bases and J 5 bases, leaving 18 bases between the germline ends. The CDR3 nucleotides read TGTGCCAGCAGCCGAGGGAAGGGGAGGGTGACTGAAGCTTTCTTT. Translation: CASSRGKGRVTEAFF.

This chain connects TRBV27 to TRBJ2-2, with 8 bases matching TRBD1. The CDR3 consists of 14 residues. Trimming cost V 5 bases and J 5 bases; bases outside gene matches: 4. The V gene's germline CDR1 is MNHEY and CDR2 SMNVEV (reference sequence). CDR3: CASSAGGGTGELFF. In DNA form, the CDR3 reads TGTGCCAGCAGTGCAGGGGGCGGGACCGGGGAGCTGTTTTTT.

This clone was found once. V gene TRBV7-6 combines with J gene TRBJ2-7; possible D gene TRBD1, 6 bases. Trimming removed 5 bases at V and 0 bases at J, with 14 bases between. The CDR3 loop spans 15 amino acids. Per germline, CDR1 SGHVS and CDR2 FNYEAQ. The chain's CDR3 is CASSDQTGSSYEQYF. CDR3 DNA: TGTGCCAGCAGCGACCAGACAGGTTCCTCCTACGAGCAGTACTTC.

The CDR3 protein is CASSQAAGGLNEQFF. Written as DNA, the CDR3 is TGCGCCAGCAGCCAAGCGGCGGGAGGGTTAAATGAGCAGTTCTTC. The chain couples TRBV4-1 to TRBJ2-1, with 9 bases fitting TRBD2. This CDR3 region has 15 residues. The V and J ends lost 1 base and 7 bases, in that order; junction bases with no gene match: 5. Germline loops: CDR1 MGHRA, CDR2 YSYEKL.

For this clone: The same CDR3 arises from other DNA sequences in this sample as well. The chain carries TRBV19 and TRBJ2-1; 8 positions agree with TRBD2. Losses at the gene ends were 2 bases for V and 0 bases for J; bases not matched to a gene: 0. Germline V gene lookup returns CDR1 LNHDA and CDR2 SQIVND (reference sequence). This CDR3 has 15 amino acids. The CDR3 DNA sequence: TGTGCCAGTAGTATAAGCGGGAGCTCCTACAATGAGCAGTTCTTC. Its protein product is CASSISGSSYNEQFF.

The gene calls are TRBV30 and TRBJ2-7, with 11 bases that match TRBD1. Trimming took 6 bases from V and 4 from J; bases not matched to a gene: 5. This CDR3 contains 13 residues. The V gene's germline CDR1 is GTSNPN and CDR2 SVGIG (reference sequence). The CDR3 reads CACTGTGGYEQYF. The CDR3 nucleotides read TGTGCCTGCACAGGGACAGGGGGGTACGAGCAGTACTTC.

Only one count was recorded for this clone. This chain uses TRBV5-1 with TRBJ1-1; D uncertain. The CDR3 has 15 amino acids. CDR1 is SGHRS, CDR2 YFSETQ, per germline. The V end was cut by 4 bases, the J end by 0 bases, with 13 bases between. CDR3 coding DNA: TGCGCCAGCAGCCCTGGTGACGACATGAACACTGAAGCTTTCTTT. It yields the protein CASSPGDDMNTEAFF. Full variable domain (rest looked up from reference TRBV5-1 and TRBJ1-1): KAGVTQTPRYLIKTRGQQVTLSCSPISGHRSVSWYQQTPGQGLQFLFEYFSETQRNKGNFPGRFSGRQFSNSRSEMNVSTLELGDSALYLCASSPGDDMNTEAFFGQGTRLTVV.

For the CDR3, the DNA is TGTGCCACCTCCGGGAGGCCGAACACCGGGGAGCTGTTTTTT. It is translated as CATSGRPNTGELFF. The V call is TRBV19, the J call TRBJ2-2, with 7 bases aligning to TRBD2. The germline CDR1 and CDR2 sequences are LNHDA and SQIVND (reference sequence). This CDR3 has 14 residues. The junction had 5 bases not matched to a gene; V was cut back by 10 bases and J by 0 bases.

The chain couples TRBV29-1 to TRBJ2-7, with TRBD2 matching over 8 bases. Germline assignment: CDR1 SQVTM and CDR2 ANQGSEA. Trimming removed 5 bases from V and 5 bases from J; junction bases left unmatched: 5. This CDR3 contains 12 residues. The CDR3 loop reads CSVPGLGDEQYF. In nucleotides, the CDR3 is TGCAGCGTTCCGGGACTAGGGGACGAGCAGTACTTC.

V and J are TRBV4-1 and TRBJ2-1, with D maybe TRBD2 (5 bases). V was pared by 4 bases and J by 0 bases, with 16 bases between. CDR3 length: 17 amino acids. The germline V gene has CDR1 MGHRA and CDR2 YSYEKL. For the CDR3, the DNA is TGCGCCAGCAGCCGAAGAGCGGACCAAAGCTCCTACAATGAGCAGTTCTTC. It translates to CASSRRADQSSYNEQFF.

The genes are TRBV7-9 and TRBJ1-3, with TRBD1 as a possible D gene (5 bases). Trimming stripped 6 bases from V and 0 bases from J, with 18 bases between. Germline lookup yields CDR1 SEHNR and CDR2 FQNEAQ (reference sequence). This CDR3 region has 17 residues. DNA for the CDR3: TGTGCCAGCAGAGGGGTAGGAGTCCCTTTCTCTGGAAACACCATATATTTT. Translation: CASRGVGVPFSGNTIYF.

The chain recombines TRBV5-6 with TRBJ1-5; 7 nucleotides line up with TRBD1. Germline CDR1 SGHDT, CDR2 YYEEEE. Trimming cost V 2 bases and J 3 bases; bases outside gene matches: 11. The CDR3 is 17 residues long. The CDR3 spells CASSFLSGTVDNQPQHF. CDR3 nucleotides: TGTGCCAGCAGCTTTCTATCCGGGACAGTGGACAATCAGCCCCAGCATTTT.

The V and J genes are TRBV7-9 and TRBJ2-7; TRBD1 is a possible D gene (6 bases). This CDR3 region has 17 residues. V shed 5 bases and J shed 4 bases, with 24 bases lying between them. Germline CDR1 is SEHNR and CDR2 is FQNEAQ (reference sequence). The CDR3 coding sequence is TGTGCCAGCAGCCCTAATGATCTAGGGCAGGGGAAATACGAGCAGTACTTC. Protein sequence: CASSPNDLGQGKYEQYF.

The chain is built from TRBV4-1 and TRBJ2-6; D is unresolved. This CDR3 region has 13 residues. With 8 bases removed from V and 4 bases from J, the gap between germline ends came to 9 bases. Germline CDR1 and CDR2: MGHRA and YSYEKL. Here the CDR3 DNA reads TGCGCCAGCCGAATGGGAGGGGCCAACGTCCTGACTTTC. It specifies CASRMGGANVLTF.

J is TRBJ2-7 and V is TRBV6-5; 9 bases are a match to TRBD2. Germline lookup yields CDR1 MNHEY and CDR2 SVGAGI. This CDR3 is 14 amino acids long. Trimming at V came to 5 bases and at J to 5 bases, leaving 7 bases not matched to a gene. CDR3 nucleotide sequence: TGTGCCAGCAGTAACGTAGCGGGAGTGCACGAGCAGTACTTC. This translates into CASSNVAGVHEQYF.

The rearrangement uses TRBV15 and TRBJ1-2; D call uncertain. Germline values: CDR1 LNHNV, CDR2 YYDKDF (reference sequence). The V and J ends lost 0 bases and 0 bases respectively, with 8 bases between them. The CDR3 spans 15 residues. Here the CDR3 DNA reads TGTGCCACCAGCAGAGATGGCGAACCTAACTATGGCTACACCTTC. Protein: CATSRDGEPNYGYTF. The entire variable domain, with the rest obtained from reference TRBV15 and TRBJ1-2, is as follows: DAMVIQNPRYQVTQFGKPVTLSCSQTLNHNVMYWYQQKSSQAPKLLFHYYDKDFNNEADTPDNFQSRRPNTSFCFLDIRSPGLGDTAMYLCATSRDGEPNYGYTFGSGTRLTVV.

The chain employs TRBV7-9 and TRBJ2-7; 9 nucleotides match TRBD2. The CDR3 covers 13 residues. V was pared by 8 bases and J by 3 bases, with 5 bases of the junction left unmatched. Germline V gene lookup returns CDR1 SEHNR and CDR2 FQNEAQ (reference sequence). This CDR3 reads CASEVAGVYEQYF. The DNA for the CDR3 is TGTGCCAGCGAGGTAGCGGGAGTCTACGAGCAGTACTTC.

The gene calls are TRBV13 and TRBJ2-1; a possible D gene is TRBD2 (5 bases). The CDR3 covers 15 residues. In germline, CDR1 is PRHDT, CDR2 FYEKMQ (reference sequence). The V end was cut by 5 bases, the J end by 5 bases, with 16 bases between. The CDR3 reads CASSGRGSGHNEQFF. In DNA form, the CDR3 reads TGTGCCAGCAGCGGCCGAGGCAGCGGTCACAATGAGCAGTTCTTC.

The V gene is TRBV5-6, the J gene TRBJ2-7; D may be TRBD1 (6 bases). The CDR3 is 14 residues long. Germline loops: CDR1 SGHDT, CDR2 YYEEEE. V shed 1 base and J shed 2 bases, with 10 bases lying between them. The chain's CDR3 is CASSLWNRAYEQYF. CDR3 sequence (DNA): TGTGCCAGCAGCTTGTGGAACAGGGCCTACGAGCAGTACTTC.

The J gene is TRBJ1-1, the V gene TRBV10-2; TRBD1 might be the D (5 bases). This CDR3 comprises 13 residues. V lost 6 bases, J lost 9 bases, and 17 bases lay in between. Germline V gene sequence: CDR1 WSHSY, CDR2 SAAADI. The CDR3 nucleotides read TGCGCCAGCAGCGGGACGGACCCTGGGCAAGCTTTCTTT. This translates into CASSGTDPGQAFF.

The chain joins TRBV4-1 to TRBJ2-7; 10 nucleotides agree with TRBD1. In germline, CDR1 is MGHRA, CDR2 YSYEKL. V trimming: 3 bases; J trimming: 3 bases; junction bases outside the gene matches: 5. The CDR3 sequence is 15 residues long. As DNA, the CDR3 is TGCGCCAGCAGCCATTCCGACAGGGGGCACTACGAGCAGTACTTC. This sequence encodes CASSHSDRGHYEQYF.

This chain uses TRBV9 with TRBJ2-2, with no clear D. The CDR3 extends over 15 amino acids. Trimming cost V 3 bases and J 3 bases, with 12 bases left between them. Germline CDR1 is SGDLS and CDR2 is YYNGEE. This CDR3 reads CASSGWSGYTGELFF. As DNA, the CDR3 is TGTGCCAGCAGCGGGTGGTCCGGCTACACCGGGGAGCTGTTTTTT.